This is a list of T cell receptor beta chains from one sample in a study of CD8+ T cells in alopecia areata. Generated by immunoSEQ multiplex PCR, the TCRdb table keeps only in-frame clones and is missing some. The sample has approximately 150,000 clones, less than 65% seen once. Specimen: CD8+ T cells sorted from blood. These TCRs come from a human donor in good health. The CDR3 runs from the conserved cysteine through the conserved F or W. Each record gives: V gene, D gene, clone size, J gene, CDR3 protein, CDR3 DNA. D genes are given only for firm matches. Size is stated for part of the rows, as once, few or many counts, or as a class when the clone is expanded.

V: TRBV5-1; D: -; size: -; J: TRBJ2-1; CDR3: CASSSPPYNEQFF; DNA: TGCGCCAGCAGCTCTCCCCCCTACAATGAGCAGTTCTTC
V: TRBV15; D: TRBD1; size: -; J: TRBJ1-2; CDR3: CATSRGTGANYGYTF; DNA: TGTGCCACCAGCAGAGGGACAGGAGCTAACTATGGCTACACCTTC
V: TRBV7-9; D: TRBD1; size: few; J: TRBJ1-1; CDR3: CASSSDRAPEAFF; DNA: TGTGCCAGCAGCTCCGACAGGGCCCCTGAAGCTTTCTTT
V: TRBV12-5; D: TRBD1; size: -; J: TRBJ2-7; CDR3: CASGQGAREQYF; DNA: TGTGCTAGCGGACAGGGGGCTAGAGAGCAGTACTTC
V: TRBV7-8; D: -; size: few; J: TRBJ2-7; CDR3: CASSLGSGEQYF; DNA: TGTGCCAGCAGCTTAGGGTCGGGCGAGCAGTACTTC
V: TRBV13; D: -; size: -; J: TRBJ2-1; CDR3: CASSSTRVEQFF; DNA: TGTGCCAGCAGCTCGACCAGGGTTGAGCAGTTCTTC
V: TRBV6-5; D: TRBD2; size: -; J: TRBJ2-1; CDR3: CASSLSGSTYNEQFF; DNA: TGTGCCAGCAGTCTCAGCGGGAGCACCTACAATGAGCAGTTCTTC
V: TRBV7-9; D: -; size: many; J: TRBJ2-1; CDR3: CASSLAGAPGVGNEQFF; DNA: TGTGCCAGCAGCTTAGCCGGGGCGCCCGGAGTGGGGAATGAGCAGTTCTTC
V: TRBV20-1; D: -; size: -; J: TRBJ2-2; CDR3: CSARAAGELFF; DNA: TGCAGTGCTCGGGCGGCCGGGGAGCTGTTTTTT
V: TRBV2; D: -; size: -; J: TRBJ2-7; CDR3: CASSEGQGGTDEQYF; DNA: TGTGCCAGCAGTGAAGGGCAGGGAGGCACCGACGAGCAGTACTTC
V: TRBV7-9; D: -; size: -; J: TRBJ2-3; CDR3: CATMYAVHLYF; DNA: TGTGCCACCATGTATGCAGTTCATCTGTATTTT
V: TRBV29-1; D: -; size: -; J: TRBJ2-3; CDR3: CSVSAVTDSDTQYF; DNA: TGCAGCGTGTCAGCGGTAACAGACTCAGATACGCAGTATTTT
V: TRBV4-1; D: -; size: -; J: TRBJ2-1; CDR3: CASSQGPYNEQFF; DNA: TGCGCCAGCAGCCAAGGTCCTTACAATGAGCAGTTCTTC
V: TRBV6-5; D: -; size: once; J: TRBJ1-4; CDR3: CASRLLGLFF; DNA: TGTGCCAGCAGACTACTGGGGCTGTTTTTT
V: TRBV27; D: -; size: -; J: TRBJ2-3; CDR3: CASSPRDAWGADTQYF; DNA: TGTGCCAGCAGTCCACGGGACGCCTGGGGGGCAGATACGCAGTATTTT
V: TRBV9; D: -; size: -; J: TRBJ1-5; CDR3: CASSEQGASNQPQHF; DNA: TGTGCCAGCAGCGAGCAGGGCGCGAGCAATCAGCCCCAGCATTTT
V: TRBV6-5; D: -; size: -; J: TRBJ2-5; CDR3: CASSYDLGDQETQYF; DNA: TGTGCCAGCAGTTACGACCTAGGGGACCAAGAGACCCAGTACTTC
V: TRBV7-9; D: TRBD2; size: -; J: TRBJ2-7; CDR3: CASSLSGSLNEQYF; DNA: TGTGCCAGCAGCCTCAGCGGGAGCCTGAACGAGCAGTACTTC
V: TRBV29-1; D: -; size: few; J: TRBJ2-5; CDR3: CSVELAEQETQYF; DNA: TGCAGCGTTGAATTGGCAGAACAAGAGACCCAGTACTTC
V: TRBV11-2; D: -; size: -; J: TRBJ1-1; CDR3: CASSSLGVKDTEAFF; DNA: TGTGCCAGCAGCTCCTTGGGTGTAAAGGACACTGAAGCTTTCTTT
V: TRBV15; D: -; size: -; J: TRBJ2-1; CDR3: CATSNHRNEQFF; DNA: TGTGCCACCAGCAACCACAGGAATGAGCAGTTCTTC
V: TRBV28; D: -; size: -; J: TRBJ2-5; CDR3: CASSPGETQYF; DNA: TGTGCCAGCAGTCCCGGCGAGACCCAGTACTTC
V: TRBV28; D: -; size: -; J: TRBJ2-3; CDR3: CASSFARGPSTDTQYF; DNA: TGTGCCAGCAGTTTCGCTCGGGGCCCTAGCACAGATACGCAGTATTTT
V: TRBV19; D: TRBD2; size: -; J: TRBJ2-1; CDR3: CASSILPGLAGNEQFF; DNA: TGTGCCAGTAGTATACTTCCGGGACTAGCGGGCAATGAGCAGTTCTTC
V: TRBV28; D: -; size: -; J: TRBJ1-5; CDR3: CASSLTGAVGQPQHF; DNA: TGTGCCAGCAGTTTAACCGGGGCGGTAGGACAGCCCCAGCATTTT
V: TRBV2; D: -; size: -; J: TRBJ2-5; CDR3: CASSEARQETQYF; DNA: TGTGCCAGCAGTGAAGCTAGGCAAGAGACCCAGTACTTC
V: TRBV7-6; D: -; size: -; J: TRBJ2-1; CDR3: CASSLGAGARRDEQFF; DNA: TGTGCCAGCAGCTTAGGAGCAGGGGCCCGAAGGGATGAGCAGTTCTTC
V: TRBV27; D: -; size: -; J: TRBJ2-6; CDR3: CASSSLTGAGWANVLTF; DNA: TGTGCCAGCAGTTCTTTGACAGGCGCAGGTTGGGCCAACGTCCTGACTTTC
V: TRBV6-5; D: -; size: few; J: TRBJ1-1; CDR3: CASSYLTEAFF; DNA: TGTGCCAGCAGTTATCTCACTGAAGCTTTCTTT
V: TRBV7-8; D: TRBD2; size: -; J: TRBJ2-1; CDR3: CASVSERGLSYNEQFF; DNA: TGTGCCAGCGTTTCGGAGCGGGGCCTCTCCTACAATGAGCAGTTCTTC
V: TRBV7-6; D: TRBD2; size: -; J: TRBJ2-1; CDR3: CASSLANPGRLAGEVDEQFF; DNA: TGTGCCAGCAGCTTAGCGAACCCGGGAAGGTTAGCGGGAGAGGTGGATGAGCAGTTCTTC
V: TRBV5-6; D: -; size: -; J: TRBJ2-1; CDR3: CASSEGVYNEQFF; DNA: TGTGCCAGCAGCGAGGGGGTATACAATGAGCAGTTCTTC
V: TRBV6-1; D: -; size: -; J: TRBJ2-1; CDR3: CAISSGGTYNEQFF; DNA: TGTGCCATCTCCTCAGGGGGGACATACAATGAGCAGTTCTTC